Given below is one TCR beta chain in context. Sequencing was performed with immunoSEQ multiplex PCR; in TCRdb, only in-frame clones are kept and a portion is missing. The repertoire holds roughly 340,000 clones, with approximately 90% as singletons. The V and J ends lost 5 bases and 5 bases, in that order; junction bases with no gene match: 5. The germline V gene encodes CDR1 SGDLS and CDR2 YYNGEE. This CDR3 has 15 residues. The data were obtained in a study of blood T cell repertoires in COVID-19. The chain uses TRBV9 and TRBJ1-6; 9 bases are shared with TRBD1. The sample was PBMCs or T cells enriched from blood (not recorded which). The TCR comes from a man between 18 and 35 years old who had recovered from COVID-19. The CDR3 loop is CASRVGTGNNSPLHF. The CDR3 DNA reads as TGTGCCAGCAGGGTTGGGACAGGGAATAATTCACCCCTCCACTTT.